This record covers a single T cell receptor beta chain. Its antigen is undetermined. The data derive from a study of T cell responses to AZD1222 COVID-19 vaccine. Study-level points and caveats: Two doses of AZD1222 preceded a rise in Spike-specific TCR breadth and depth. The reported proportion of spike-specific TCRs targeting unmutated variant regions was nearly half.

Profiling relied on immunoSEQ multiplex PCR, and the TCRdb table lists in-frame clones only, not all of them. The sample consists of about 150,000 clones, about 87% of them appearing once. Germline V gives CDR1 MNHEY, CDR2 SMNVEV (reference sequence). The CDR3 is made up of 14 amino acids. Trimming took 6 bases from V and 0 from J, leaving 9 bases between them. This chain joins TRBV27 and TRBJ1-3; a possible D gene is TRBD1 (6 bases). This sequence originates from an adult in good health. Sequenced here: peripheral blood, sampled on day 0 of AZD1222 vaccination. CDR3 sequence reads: CASRGTSSGNTIYF. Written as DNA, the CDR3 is TGTGCCAGCAGAGGGACATCCTCTGGAAACACCATATATTTT.